These T cell receptor beta chains were read from a single sample in a study of T-cell memory formation after mild COVID-19. TCRdb reanalysed the 5' RACE reads using MiXCR and keeps one entry per CDR3 protein. The sample contains 530,000 or so distinct CDR3 sequences, around 16% of which appear only once. Source material: PBMCs or a T cell subset sorted from them (not recorded which). The source of these receptors is an adult woman who had mild COVID-19 (a few samples of this study predate the infection). Cell type and time point are not known. Both conserved end residues are part of each CDR3. A D gene is named only where the DNA matches it firmly. Part of the rows lack a size; the others show once, few, many or a class for expanded clones.

V: TRBV6-6
D: NA
size: NA
J: TRBJ2-5
DNA: TGTGCCAGCAGTTCGGGTGGGTTAGAGACCCAGTACTTC
CDR3: CASSSGGLETQYF

V: TRBV7-2
D: TRBD2
size: few
J: TRBJ2-7
DNA: TGTGCCAGCAGAGGACTAGCGGGGGCCTACGAGCAGTACTTC
CDR3: CASRGLAGAYEQYF

V: TRBV6-5
D: NA
size: NA
J: TRBJ2-7
DNA: TGTGCCAGCAGCCAACCGGTCCGGGGCGTCGCCTACGAGCAGTACTTC
CDR3: CASSQPVRGVAYEQYF

V: TRBV4-3
D: TRBD1
size: NA
J: TRBJ1-2
DNA: TGCGCCAGCAGCCAAGCCCCGGGACAGACTAACTATGGCTACACCTTC
CDR3: CASSQAPGQTNYGYTF

V: TRBV18
D: TRBD2
size: NA
J: TRBJ2-3
DNA: TGTGCCAGCTCCGCGGGAGGCCCAGATACGCAGTATTTT
CDR3: CASSAGGPDTQYF

V: TRBV5-1
D: NA
size: few
J: TRBJ2-7
DNA: TGCGCCAGCAGCTCCGGACAGAGGGTCTACGAGCAGTACTTC
CDR3: CASSSGQRVYEQYF

V: TRBV29-1
D: NA
size: many
J: TRBJ1-2
DNA: TGCAGCGTCGGACACCAAGCTAACTATGGCTACACCTTC
CDR3: CSVGHQANYGYTF

V: TRBV5-1
D: TRBD1
size: NA
J: TRBJ1-5
DNA: TGCGCCAGCAGCTCCCACCCGGACAGGATGTATCAGCCCCAGCATTTT
CDR3: CASSSHPDRMYQPQHF

V: TRBV7-2
D: TRBD1
size: few
J: TRBJ2-1
DNA: TGTGCCAGCAGCTTTTTTCTGGGGCGACAGGGTGAGAACAATGAGCAGTTCTTC
CDR3: CASSFFLGRQGENNEQFF

V: TRBV18
D: TRBD2
size: many
J: TRBJ2-3
DNA: TGTGCCAGCTCACCTCGGACTAGCGGCACAGATACGCAGTATTTT
CDR3: CASSPRTSGTDTQYF

V: TRBV18
D: TRBD1
size: NA
J: TRBJ1-2
DNA: TGTGCCAGCTCACCACCTGGCGCAGGGGGAATCTTCGGCTACACCTTC
CDR3: CASSPPGAGGIFGYTF

V: TRBV12-3/TRBV12-4
D: TRBD1
size: NA
J: TRBJ2-5
DNA: TGTGCCAGCAGCCTTTGGGACAGGCCAGAGACCCAGTACTTC
CDR3: CASSLWDRPETQYF

V: TRBV2
D: TRBD1
size: few
J: TRBJ2-1
DNA: TGTGCCAGCAGTGAAGCCAGGGGGTATCGGGAGCAGTTCTTC
CDR3: CASSEARGYREQFF

V: TRBV20-1
D: TRBD2
size: few
J: TRBJ2-3
DNA: TGCAGTTCCTCTGCGGGAGTGGTAGATACGCAGTATTTT
CDR3: CSSSAGVVDTQYF

V: TRBV24-1
D: NA
size: few
J: TRBJ2-3
DNA: TGTGCCACCAGTGATTGGACAGCTGGAAACACAGATACGCAGTATTTT
CDR3: CATSDWTAGNTDTQYF

V: TRBV18
D: TRBD1
size: few
J: TRBJ2-7
DNA: TGTGCCAGCTCACCCTCGGGACAGGGGTTCGAGCAGTACTTC
CDR3: CASSPSGQGFEQYF

V: TRBV11-2
D: NA
size: few
J: TRBJ2-1
DNA: TGTGCCAGCAGCTTAGGCTCCCCAGAGTATCATGAGCAGTTCTTC
CDR3: CASSLGSPEYHEQFF

V: TRBV7-9
D: NA
size: NA
J: TRBJ1-4
DNA: TGTGCCAGCAGCTTAGCCCCACAGGGCGAAAAACTGTTTTTT
CDR3: CASSLAPQGEKLFF

V: TRBV6-6
D: NA
size: NA
J: TRBJ2-7
DNA: TGTGCCAGCAGTAACCCGCCTGGGTACTACGAGCAGTACTTC
CDR3: CASSNPPGYYEQYF

V: TRBV7-3
D: TRBD1
size: NA
J: TRBJ2-7
DNA: TGTGCCAGCAGCGTAGGACAGGGGGCGCGGGAGCAGTACTTC
CDR3: CASSVGQGAREQYF

V: TRBV29-1
D: NA
size: NA
J: TRBJ1-4
DNA: TGCAGCGCCGACGCAGGGGTAAATGAAAAACTGTTTTTT
CDR3: CSADAGVNEKLFF

V: TRBV11-2
D: NA
size: NA
J: TRBJ2-5
DNA: TGTGCCAGCAGCCCAGAGCCCCAGTACTTC
CDR3: CASSPEPQYF

V: TRBV4-2
D: NA
size: few
J: TRBJ2-7
DNA: TGTGCCAGCAGCCGAGGACAAAACATGGGCGAGCAGTACTTC
CDR3: CASSRGQNMGEQYF

V: TRBV6-2/TRBV6-3
D: NA
size: few
J: TRBJ2-1
DNA: TGTGCCAGCAGTTACTCGCTCCAGGGAGGCCGAAATGAGCAGTTCTTC
CDR3: CASSYSLQGGRNEQFF

V: TRBV12-3/TRBV12-4
D: NA
size: few
J: TRBJ2-1
DNA: TGTGCCAGCAGTGGGGCTGTGCGGGACAGAACCAATGAGCAGTTCTTC
CDR3: CASSGAVRDRTNEQFF

V: TRBV6-5
D: TRBD1
size: few
J: TRBJ2-3
DNA: TGTGCCAGTGCGACAGGGGGAGCTAGCACAGATACGCAGTATTTT
CDR3: CASATGGASTDTQYF

V: TRBV2
D: TRBD2
size: NA
J: TRBJ2-7
DNA: TGTGCCAGCACGCGGGATCGCGTAGGGGCAGGGACTACCTACGAGCAGTACTTC
CDR3: CASTRDRVGAGTTYEQYF

V: TRBV20-1
D: NA
size: few
J: TRBJ2-7
DNA: TGCAGTGCTAGAGGGGGGACGGTACCCTACGAGCAGTACTTC
CDR3: CSARGGTVPYEQYF

V: TRBV18
D: NA
size: few
J: TRBJ2-1
DNA: TGTGCCAGCTCACCACGACAGTTGACGTATAGCTCCTACAATGAGCAGTTCTTC
CDR3: CASSPRQLTYSSYNEQFF

V: TRBV11-2
D: NA
size: few
J: TRBJ2-3
DNA: TGTGCCAGCAGCAGATCGGGACTGATCACAGATACGCAGTATTTT
CDR3: CASSRSGLITDTQYF

V: TRBV15
D: NA
size: NA
J: TRBJ2-3
DNA: TGTGCCACCAGCAGGAGGGTGGGCTCCGGCACAGATACGCAGTATTTT
CDR3: CATSRRVGSGTDTQYF

V: TRBV12-3/TRBV12-4
D: TRBD1
size: NA
J: TRBJ2-7
DNA: TGTGCCAGCAGATCACGACAGGGTCCATACGAGCAGTACTTC
CDR3: CASRSRQGPYEQYF

V: TRBV11-2
D: TRBD2
size: NA
J: TRBJ2-4
DNA: TGTGCCAGCAGCCCGCGCCCTAGCGGGCAAGAAAACATTCAGTACTTC
CDR3: CASSPRPSGQENIQYF

V: TRBV6-6
D: NA
size: many
J: TRBJ2-3
DNA: TGTGCCAGCAGTCATTCGATAGATACGCAGTATTTT
CDR3: CASSHSIDTQYF

V: TRBV5-1
D: TRBD1
size: NA
J: TRBJ1-5
DNA: TGCGCCAGCAGCTTCGGAGGGGGCAAAAATCAGCCCCAGCATTTT
CDR3: CASSFGGGKNQPQHF

V: TRBV10-3
D: NA
size: few
J: TRBJ2-5
DNA: TGTGCCATCAGTGACCAGGGACCCCAAGAGACCCAGTACTTC
CDR3: CAISDQGPQETQYF

V: TRBV7-6
D: TRBD2
size: NA
J: TRBJ2-1
DNA: TGTGCCAGCAGCTTAGTTTCGGGGGGGCGGCAGTTCTTC
CDR3: CASSLVSGGRQFF

V: TRBV5-1
D: TRBD1
size: many
J: TRBJ1-5
DNA: TGTGCCAGCAGCTTGGGACAGCCCAATCAGCCCCAGCATTTT
CDR3: CASSLGQPNQPQHF

V: TRBV20-1
D: NA
size: NA
J: TRBJ2-1
DNA: TGCAGTGCTAGAGATTTGGCTAACTACAATGAGCAGTTCTTC
CDR3: CSARDLANYNEQFF

V: TRBV20-1
D: TRBD1
size: NA
J: TRBJ1-1
DNA: TGCAGTGCTAGAGATCGGCAGGGGGCAGGCACTGAAGCTTTCTTT
CDR3: CSARDRQGAGTEAFF

V: TRBV7-3
D: NA
size: NA
J: TRBJ2-1
DNA: TGTGCCAGCAGCTTTCGTCGGCAAGGTATGGCTGAGCAGTTCTTC
CDR3: CASSFRRQGMAEQFF

V: TRBV20-1
D: NA
size: NA
J: TRBJ2-7
DNA: TGCAGTGCCCTTTCTGGGAGGGAGCAGTACTTC
CDR3: CSALSGREQYF

V: TRBV20-1
D: TRBD1
size: NA
J: TRBJ1-2
DNA: TGCAGTGCTAGAGATTGGGACAGCTACTATGGCTACACCTTC
CDR3: CSARDWDSYYGYTF

V: TRBV5-1
D: NA
size: few
J: TRBJ2-1
DNA: TGCGCCAGCAGCTTAACGGGCGTCGACAATGAGCAGTTCTTC
CDR3: CASSLTGVDNEQFF

V: TRBV4-1
D: NA
size: few
J: TRBJ2-5
DNA: TGCGCCAGCAGCCAAGAGAGGTTTGGGCAAGAGACCCAGTACTTC
CDR3: CASSQERFGQETQYF

V: TRBV12-3/TRBV12-4
D: TRBD1
size: few
J: TRBJ1-5
DNA: TGTGCCAGCAGTTGGACAGGAGACAATCAGCCCCAGCATTTT
CDR3: CASSWTGDNQPQHF

V: TRBV18
D: TRBD2
size: few
J: TRBJ2-5
DNA: TGTGCCAGCTCACCGGTACGTCGGACTAGCGGGGAAGAGACCCAGTACTTC
CDR3: CASSPVRRTSGEETQYF

V: TRBV20-1
D: TRBD2
size: few
J: TRBJ2-5
DNA: TGCAGTGCTCGGGAGGGGAGAGAGACCCAGTACTTC
CDR3: CSAREGRETQYF

V: TRBV2
D: TRBD1
size: once
J: TRBJ2-7
DNA: TGTGCCAGCAGCCACAGGGGGCTGAACGAGCAGTACTTC
CDR3: CASSHRGLNEQYF

V: TRBV5-1
D: NA
size: few
J: TRBJ2-3
DNA: TGCGCCAGCAGCATCAGGGGGGGTGCCCCCACAGATACGCAGTATTTT
CDR3: CASSIRGGAPTDTQYF

V: TRBV12-3/TRBV12-4
D: NA
size: NA
J: TRBJ1-1
DNA: TGTGCCAGCACTCACTTTCGGGGGATTGAAGCTTTCTTT
CDR3: CASTHFRGIEAFF

V: TRBV7-8
D: NA
size: NA
J: TRBJ2-7
DNA: TGTGCCAGCACAAGTCCGGTGTACCAAAGCTCCTACGAGCAGTACTTC
CDR3: CASTSPVYQSSYEQYF

V: TRBV29-1
D: TRBD2
size: NA
J: TRBJ2-3
DNA: TGCAGCACCATCCCCGGACTAGCGGACACAGATACGCAGTATTTT
CDR3: CSTIPGLADTDTQYF

V: TRBV12-3/TRBV12-4
D: NA
size: NA
J: TRBJ2-4
DNA: TGTGCCAGCAGTTTCGGACAGTCGGTAGCCAAAAACATTCAGTACTTC
CDR3: CASSFGQSVAKNIQYF

V: TRBV7-9
D: TRBD2
size: NA
J: TRBJ2-1
DNA: TGTGCCAGCAGACCGCTTAGCGGGAGGTTGAATGAGCAGTTCTTC
CDR3: CASRPLSGRLNEQFF